Presented here are 20 T cell receptor beta chains from one specimen sequenced in a study of blood T cell repertoires in COVID-19. Libraries were prepared by immunoSEQ multiplex PCR; TCRdb keeps only in-frame clonotypes and omits some of them. Of about 140,000 clones listed, less than 90% were seen once; the top ten hold 5.5%. The sample comprised PBMCs or T cells enriched from blood (not recorded which). Receptors originate from a man aged 35-49 years with acute COVID-19.

The chain links TRBV9 to TRBJ1-1; tentatively, D is TRBD1 (6 bases). The V end was cut by 3 bases, the J end by 0 bases, with 18 bases between. Germline V gives CDR1 SGDLS, CDR2 YYNGEE. The CDR3 has 17 amino acids. CDR3 bases: TGTGCCAGCAGCGCAAAAGTTGGGGGGGCTATGAACACTGAAGCTTTCTTT. Amino acids: CASSAKVGGAMNTEAFF. The complete variable domain, with remaining parts taken from reference TRBV9 and TRBJ1-1, reads DSGVTQTPKHLITATGQRVTLRCSPRSGDLSVYWYQQSLDQGLQFLIQYYNGEERAKGNILERFSAQQFPDLHSELNLSSLELGDSALYFCASSAKVGGAMNTEAFFGQGTRLTVV.

The chain has TRBV3-1 (or the pseudogene TRBV3-2) and TRBJ2-7; tentatively, D is TRBD2 (6 bases). V was trimmed by 6 bases and J by 7 bases, leaving 16 bases between them. CDR1 is LGHDT, CDR2 YNNKEL, per germline (reference sequence). The CDR3 totals 13 residues. The CDR3 sequence is CASRRGGVGEQYF. CDR3 DNA: TGTGCCAGCAGAAGAGGAGGGGTTGGAGAGCAGTACTTC.

The chain is built from TRBV11-2 and TRBJ2-2, with TRBD1 matching 7 bases. The CDR3 runs 17 residues. With 0 bases clipped from V and 4 bases from J, the junction kept 8 bases outside the gene matches. From germline, CDR1 is SGHAT and CDR2 FQNNGV. CDR3 protein: CASSLEPRQGRTGELFF. As DNA, the CDR3 is TGTGCCAGCAGCTTAGAGCCGCGACAGGGACGCACCGGGGAGCTGTTTTTT.

The chain couples TRBV13 to TRBJ1-1; maybe TRBD1 (5 bases). The CDR3 is 12 residues long. Germline CDR1 is PRHDT and CDR2 is FYEKMQ (reference sequence). V dropped 5 bases and J dropped 7 bases, with 11 bases sitting between them. This chain's CDR3 is CASSMGRDEAFF. The CDR3 DNA is TGTGCCAGCAGCATGGGCAGGGATGAAGCTTTCTTT.

The chain employs TRBV2 and TRBJ1-3, with D unclear. V was pared by 3 bases and J by 4 bases, with 10 bases between. The germline V gene has CDR1 SNHLY and CDR2 FYNNEI. There are 14 residues in the CDR3. The CDR3 nucleotides are TGTGCCAGCAGTGATAATGTTATGGGAAACACCATATATTTT. Translation: CASSDNVMGNTIYF.

This clone was observed a handful of times. The genes are TRBV19 and TRBJ2-1, with D possibly TRBD2 on 5 matching bases. The V end was cut by 3 bases, the J end by 7 bases, with 10 bases between. Germline loops: CDR1 LNHDA, CDR2 SQIVND (reference sequence). This CDR3 is 13 amino acids long. CDR3 sequence reads: CASSMPPGNEQFF. The CDR3 DNA follows: TGTGCCAGTAGTATGCCCCCGGGAAATGAGCAGTTCTTC.

The CDR3 spells CASNRRQGEKETQYF. The CDR3, as DNA: TGCGCCAGCAATCGGCGACAGGGGGAAAAAGAGACCCAGTACTTC. This chain joins TRBV5-1 and TRBJ2-5; TRBD1 matches at 9 bases. The V gene's germline CDR1 is SGHRS and CDR2 YFSETQ. CDR3 length: 15 residues. The trim removed 6 bases at V and 3 bases at J, leaving 9 bases unmatched. Drawing the rest from reference TRBV5-1 and TRBJ2-5, the complete variable domain is KAGVTQTPRYLIKTRGQQVTLSCSPISGHRSVSWYQQTPGQGLQFLFEYFSETQRNKGNFPGRFSGRQFSNSRSEMNVSTLELGDSALYLCASNRRQGEKETQYFGPGTRLLVL.

In this sample, this clone turned up once. J is TRBJ2-1 and V is TRBV14; 7 nucleotides agree with TRBD2. V lost 2 bases to trimming and J lost 15 bases; unmatched junction nucleotides: 10. CDR1 is SGHDN, CDR2 FVKESK, per germline. The CDR3 spans 13 residues. CDR3 amino acids: CASSQNIAGVPFF. CDR3 sequence (DNA): TGTGCCAGCAGCCAAAATATAGCGGGTGTACCGTTCTTC.

The gene calls are TRBV27 and TRBJ1-2; possible D gene TRBD1, 6 bases. With 2 bases removed from V and 4 bases from J, the gap between germline ends came to 17 bases. This CDR3 region has 16 residues. CDR1 and CDR2 (germline): MNHEY, SMNVEV (reference sequence). The CDR3 loop reads CASSLLLGQQIYGYTF. CDR3 nucleotide sequence: TGTGCCAGCAGTTTACTTTTAGGACAGCAGATCTATGGCTACACCTTC.

This clone has only a few counts. The chain couples TRBV5-6 to TRBJ1-1; 7 bases agree with TRBD1. The CDR3 is made up of 16 amino acids. Trimming at V came to 3 bases and at J to 2 bases, leaving 10 bases not matched to a gene. CDR1 is SGHDT, CDR2 YYEEEE, per germline. The CDR3 coding sequence is TGTGCCAGCAGCTGGGGCAGGGGGACCCTTAACACTGAAGCTTTCTTT. Protein: CASSWGRGTLNTEAFF.

This clone was recorded only once. The gene calls are TRBV5-1 and TRBJ2-2, with D uncertain. V was shortened by 3 bases and J by 1 base, with 4 bases between the two germline ends. This CDR3 contains 13 residues. Germline CDR1 SGHRS, CDR2 YFSETQ. The CDR3 region has the DNA TGCGCCAGCAGCTCCGGGAACACCGGGGAGCTGTTTTTT. This translates into CASSSGNTGELFF.

This clone was seen only a few times. The J gene is TRBJ2-1, the V gene TRBV4-1; 7 nucleotides agree with TRBD2. Germline CDR1 reads MGHRA; CDR2 reads YSYEKL. CDR3 length: 16 residues. Trimming removed 0 bases from V and 6 bases from J; junction bases left unmatched: 8. DNA for the CDR3: TGCGCCAGCAGCCAAGATACGGGGGAGGGCCTCAATGAGCAGTTCTTC. Translated, it gives CASSQDTGEGLNEQFF.

By frequency in the sample, this clone is medium-sized (0.01 to 0.1%). The chain links TRBV19 to TRBJ1-6; 8 nucleotides line up with TRBD1. With V trimmed by 6 bases and J by 7 bases, 8 bases remained unmatched. Looked up from germline, CDR1 is LNHDA and CDR2 is SQIVND (reference sequence). The CDR3 runs to 15 residues. CDR3 protein: CASRDQGASNSPLHF. CDR3 DNA sequence: TGTGCCAGTAGGGATCAGGGGGCATCAAATTCACCCCTCCACTTT.

The chain employs TRBV4-3 and TRBJ2-1; D call uncertain. CDR3 size: 15 residues. Germline loops: CDR1 LGHNA, CDR2 YSLEER. V lost 1 base and J 1 base, leaving 8 bases between the germline ends. The CDR3 nucleotides read TGCGCCAGCAGCCAAGTATTGGCTTCCTACAATGAGCAGTTCTTC. Translated, it gives CASSQVLASYNEQFF.

The V call is TRBV14, the J call TRBJ2-7; possible D gene TRBD1, 5 bases. CDR3 length: 15 residues. The germline V and J ends were trimmed by 6 bases and 0 bases, with 15 bases remaining between them. Germline V lookup: CDR1 SGHDN, CDR2 FVKESK. The CDR3 DNA reads TGTGCCAGCAGTCAAAAATGGGGCATCTCCTACGAGCAGTACTTC. It encodes CASSQKWGISYEQYF.

The rearrangement uses TRBV5-4 and TRBJ2-2, with 7 bases identical to TRBD1. CDR1 is SGHNT and CDR2 is YYREEE in the germline V gene (reference sequence). The junction had 1 base not matched to a gene; V was cut back by 4 bases and J by 4 bases. The CDR3 is 13 residues long. The CDR3 bases are TGTGCCAGCAGCCGGGACAGCACCGGGGAGCTGTTTTTT. Its translation: CASSRDSTGELFF. The complete variable domain, with remaining parts taken from reference TRBV5-4 and TRBJ2-2, reads ETGVTQSPTHLIKTRGQQVTLRCSSQSGHNTVSWYQQALGQGPQFIFQYYREEENGRGNFPPRFSGLQFPNYSSELNVNALELDDSALYLCASSRDSTGELFFGEGSRLTVL.

This chain links TRBV5-6 with TRBJ2-2; TRBD2 matches 11 bases. This CDR3 region has 19 residues. Germline assignment: CDR1 SGHDT and CDR2 YYEEEE. The V and J ends lost 4 bases and 6 bases, in that order; junction bases with no gene match: 17. CDR3: CASSRTLAGGPSGAGELFF. The CDR3 DNA follows: TGTGCCAGCAGCCGTACCCTAGCGGGAGGCCCGTCGGGTGCCGGGGAGCTGTTTTTT.

This chain connects TRBV7-9 to TRBJ2-3; D may be TRBD2 (6 bases). Germline CDR1 SEHNR, CDR2 FQNEAQ (reference sequence). V lost 4 bases, J lost 0 bases, and 14 bases lay in between. The CDR3 is made up of 16 amino acids. The CDR3 loop is CASSSIGRPSTDTQYF. The CDR3 DNA sequence: TGTGCCAGCAGCTCTATCGGGAGACCTAGCACAGATACGCAGTATTTT.

The rearrangement links TRBV5-4 to TRBJ1-2, with 7 bases fitting TRBD1. CDR1 and CDR2 from the germline V gene are SGHNT and YYREEE (reference sequence). The junction had 11 bases not matched to a gene; V was cut back by 4 bases and J by 5 bases. The CDR3 consists of 15 residues. Written as DNA, the CDR3 is TGTGCCAGCAGCCCAGGGGGGCGAGAGGGGTATGGCTACACCTTC. Its protein product is CASSPGGREGYGYTF.

The chain joins TRBV28 to TRBJ1-2; the D gene is possibly TRBD1 (6 bases). V was cut by 6 bases and J by 4 bases, with 15 bases left in between. Looked up from germline, CDR1 is MDHEN and CDR2 is SYDVKM. This CDR3 is built from 14 residues. The DNA of the CDR3 is TGTGCCAGCAGACAGGGAGGGGGGAGCTATGGCTACACCTTC. It yields the protein CASRQGGGSYGYTF.